A selection of T cell receptor beta chains follows, all from one sample in a study of T cells after yellow fever vaccination. TCRdb reprocessed the 5' RACE reads with MiXCR, giving one entry per CDR3 protein. The sample consists of hundreds of thousands of distinct CDR3 sequences, roughly 20% of them appearing once. Sequencing was performed on PBMCs, taken before the yellow fever booster vaccination. All receptors derive from a man between 18 and 35 years old who received the YFV17D yellow fever vaccine. Each CDR3 is given with its conserved first and last residue. A D gene is named only where the DNA matches it firmly. Expanded clones are given a class, and other clones once, few, many or no size at all.

CDR3 DNA	CDR3 protein	D gene	clone size	V gene	J gene
TGTGCCAGCCTATCCCACCAGGGCGCCCCGGGTCAGCCCCAGCATTTT	CASLSHQGAPGQPQHF	.	.	TRBV6-2/TRBV6-3	TRBJ1-5
TGTGCCAGCAGCGGGACAGGGAACTCGCAGTATTTT	CASSGTGNSQYF	TRBD1	.	TRBV7-6	TRBJ2-3
TGTGCCAGCTCCCAGGGTGGCAAATGGTACAATGAGCAGTTCTTC	CASSQGGKWYNEQFF	.	few	TRBV18	TRBJ2-1
TGTGCCAGCCACGCCCGGGGGGTACATAATTCACCCCTCCACTTT	CASHARGVHNSPLHF	.	.	TRBV2	TRBJ1-6
TGTGCCAGCAGGCAGGGGGCTGGGGGCTATGGCTACACCTTC	CASRQGAGGYGYTF	TRBD1	few	TRBV12-3/TRBV12-4	TRBJ1-2
TGTGCCAGCTCACCGACTAGCAGGGAAGAGACCCAGTACTTC	CASSPTSREETQYF	TRBD2	.	TRBV18	TRBJ2-5
TGTGCCAGCAGTCCTGATGCAGATACGCAGTATTTT	CASSPDADTQYF	.	.	TRBV6-6	TRBJ2-3
TGCGCCAGCAGCCAAGATCCAGGGGCCAACGTCCTGACTTTC	CASSQDPGANVLTF	.	few	TRBV4-3	TRBJ2-6
TGCGCCAGCCAGGGGATCCCCCAAGAGACCCAGTACTTC	CASQGIPQETQYF	.	few	TRBV5-1	TRBJ2-5
TGTGCCAGCAGCTTAGTAGTGACAGACAGCACAGATACGCAGTATTTT	CASSLVVTDSTDTQYF	.	few	TRBV7-9	TRBJ2-3
TGTGCCAGCAGCGTAGGATCCGCAGGGGAGATGGCCGGGGAGCTGTTTTTT	CASSVGSAGEMAGELFF	.	.	TRBV9	TRBJ2-2
TGCAGTGCCGTGCAGGGGGCGCCGACAGATACGCAGTATTTT	CSAVQGAPTDTQYF	TRBD1	few	TRBV20-1	TRBJ2-3
TGTGCCATCAGTGAGTCTTGGGCGGCCTCTGGGGCCAACGTCCTGACTTTC	CAISESWAASGANVLTF	.	.	TRBV10-3	TRBJ2-6
TGTGCCAGCAGCTTACAGGGGGCGCTGGAGACCCAGTACTTC	CASSLQGALETQYF	TRBD1	few	TRBV5-4	TRBJ2-5
TGTGCCAGCAGCTTAGGTCACAGCCCCAACACCGGGGAGCTGTTTTTT	CASSLGHSPNTGELFF	.	few	TRBV7-8	TRBJ2-2
TGCAGTGCCAGGCGGGCAGGGAGCACAGATACGCAGTATTTT	CSARRAGSTDTQYF	.	few	TRBV20-1	TRBJ2-3
TGTGCCAGCAGTTTTTTAGGGTTCTCCTACAATGAGCAGTTCTTC	CASSFLGFSYNEQFF	.	.	TRBV27	TRBJ2-1
TGTGCCAGCAGTTACCGAGCCGGTGGGACAGGGACCTACAATGAGCAGTTCTTC	CASSYRAGGTGTYNEQFF	TRBD1	few	TRBV6-6	TRBJ2-1
TGTGCCAGCAGCATACGGACAGGGACGGGCGGAAACACCATATATTTT	CASSIRTGTGGNTIYF	TRBD1	.	TRBV5-4	TRBJ1-3
TGTGCCAGCAGTGAGGGAGCGGAGACCCAGTACTTC	CASSEGAETQYF	.	many	TRBV2	TRBJ2-5
TGCAGCGTTATGGTGGGGTTAGCTTTCTTT	CSVMVGLAFF	.	.	TRBV29-1	TRBJ1-1
TGCAGCGGGGTGGGGGACGGGGAGCTGTTTTTT	CSGVGDGELFF	.	few	TRBV29-1	TRBJ2-2
TGTGCCAGCAGAATGGGAGCAGGGGTTTCCGGGGAGCTGTTTTTT	CASRMGAGVSGELFF	.	few	TRBV27	TRBJ2-2
TGTGCCAGCAGCTCGGGACAGGCTCAGGTTACGCAGTATTTT	CASSSGQAQVTQYF	TRBD1	.	TRBV14	TRBJ2-3
TGTGCCAGCAGCCACTACGACCAGCCCCAGCATTTT	CASSHYDQPQHF	.	.	TRBV6-5	TRBJ1-5
TGTGCCGGCCACGGGACGGCTGATAATTCACCCCTCCACTTT	CAGHGTADNSPLHF	.	.	TRBV6-2/TRBV6-3	TRBJ1-6
TGTGCCAGCAGTCCTAGCGGGGCCTCTTTTTTTGATACGCAGTATTTT	CASSPSGASFFDTQYF	TRBD2	few	TRBV6-4	TRBJ2-3
TGCGCCAGCAGCTGGTCCGGGGAGCTGTTTTTT	CASSWSGELFF	.	few	TRBV5-1	TRBJ2-2
TGTGCCACCAGTGATTCAAGACAGGGGCTTAACTATGGCTACACCTTC	CATSDSRQGLNYGYTF	TRBD1	.	TRBV24-1	TRBJ1-2
TGCGCCAGCAGCCAAGACCCCGGGACACCGCAGTATTTT	CASSQDPGTPQYF	.	few	TRBV4-3	TRBJ2-3
TGTGCCAGCATCGCTCGAGGGGTACGGGCCACCGGGGAGCTGTTTTTT	CASIARGVRATGELFF	.	.	TRBV6-6	TRBJ2-2
TGCGCCAGCAGCCAAGGACAGCCGCTAACCAAAAACATTCAGTACTTC	CASSQGQPLTKNIQYF	.	once	TRBV4-1	TRBJ2-4
TGTGCCATCAGTGAGGGGGAAGGGAGCAATGAGCAGTTCTTC	CAISEGEGSNEQFF	.	.	TRBV10-3	TRBJ2-1
TGCGCCAGCAGCTTGTTCGGGACACCCCAAGAGACCCAGTACTTC	CASSLFGTPQETQYF	.	.	TRBV5-1	TRBJ2-5
TGTGCCAGCAGCCCTCTTAGGGCAGGGGTTATGAATAATGAAAAACTGTTTTTT	CASSPLRAGVMNNEKLFF	.	few	TRBV7-8	TRBJ1-4
TGTGCCAGCAACCTCGACAGGCGCTTTCGCGGGGAGCAGTTCTTC	CASNLDRRFRGEQFF	.	.	TRBV7-2	TRBJ2-1
TGTGCCAGCAGCTTCGAGGGGAACACTGAAGCTTTCTTT	CASSFEGNTEAFF	.	many	TRBV7-2	TRBJ1-1
TGTGCCAGCAGCGGCTACAGGGTGCGTGGCTACACCTTC	CASSGYRVRGYTF	.	.	TRBV21-1	TRBJ1-2
TGTGCCAGCAGCCCTGGTGGGGGACTTGAGCAGTTCTTC	CASSPGGGLEQFF	.	few	TRBV6-4	TRBJ2-1
TGCGCCAGCAGCTTGGCTGTCAATCGCGTCGAGCAGTACTTC	CASSLAVNRVEQYF	.	few	TRBV5-1	TRBJ2-7
TGCAGCGTTACAGGTTCCGATGAAAAACTGTTTTTT	CSVTGSDEKLFF	.	.	TRBV29-1	TRBJ1-4
TGCGCCAGCAGCCCAACCCAGGGACAGCTCTATGGCTACACCTTC	CASSPTQGQLYGYTF	TRBD1	few	TRBV4-1	TRBJ1-2
TGTGCCAGCAGTGAAATTGACAGGGTATCACCCCTCCACTTT	CASSEIDRVSPLHF	TRBD1	few	TRBV6-1	TRBJ1-6
TGTGCCAGCAGCTCGCTTAAGGACAGGCCCTCCTACGAGCAGTACTTC	CASSSLKDRPSYEQYF	TRBD1	few	TRBV2	TRBJ2-7
TGTGCCATCTCCGGACAGGCCTACAATGAGCAGTTCTTC	CAISGQAYNEQFF	TRBD1	few	TRBV10-3	TRBJ2-1
TGCAGTGCTAGAAGTCCCAACACCATATATTTT	CSARSPNTIYF	.	.	TRBV20-1	TRBJ1-3
TGTGCCAGCAGTCCAACGGCAGGGACTAGTGACTGGGGGACCCAGTACTTC	CASSPTAGTSDWGTQYF	TRBD2	few	TRBV7-3	TRBJ2-5
TGCAGTGTTGGGACTAGCGGGGTCAATGAGCAGTTCTTC	CSVGTSGVNEQFF	TRBD2	few	TRBV20-1	TRBJ2-1
TGTGCCAGCAGCTTAGCGGGGGGGCCCCATGAGCAGTTCTTC	CASSLAGGPHEQFF	.	.	TRBV7-9	TRBJ2-1
TGCAGCGCTACTTTCCCCGGGTCCGTATATCAGCCCCAGCATTTT	CSATFPGSVYQPQHF	.	.	TRBV29-1	TRBJ1-5
TGTGCCAGCTCCGGGAGGAGACCCCAAGAGACCCAGTACTTC	CASSGRRPQETQYF	TRBD2	few	TRBV19	TRBJ2-5
TGTGCCAGCAGCCGGGACAGGGATCAGCCCCAGCATTTT	CASSRDRDQPQHF	TRBD1	many	TRBV7-9	TRBJ1-5
TGTGCCAGCAGCTCGATATCCTCCGAGCAGTACTTC	CASSSISSEQYF	.	many	TRBV7-2	TRBJ2-7
TGTGCCAGCGCGGAGCGGGGGTCAATAGCCAAAAACATTCAGTACTTC	CASAERGSIAKNIQYF	TRBD2	few	TRBV7-8	TRBJ2-4
TGTGCCATCAGTGGGCAAGAGACGGACGAGCAGTACTTC	CAISGQETDEQYF	.	few	TRBV10-3	TRBJ2-7